These 11 T cell receptor beta chains were sequenced from one sample in a study of early T cells in non-severe SARS-CoV-2 infection. Via MiXCR, TCRdb re-called the 5' RACE reads, giving one row per CDR3 protein. The profile shows around 100,000 distinct CDR3 sequences, 15% to 20% of them singletons. The sample taken for sequencing was whole blood. The receptors were sampled from an adult who was a healthcare worker with PCR-confirmed SARS-CoV-2 infection or an uninfected control (not recorded which).

This clonotype was observed at least ten times. V and J are TRBV4-3 and TRBJ1-5, with a possible D match to TRBD1 (6 bases). Per the germline V gene, CDR1 is LGHNA and CDR2 is YSLEER. This CDR3 has 19 amino acids. The V and J ends lost 3 bases and 7 bases respectively, with 28 bases between them. The CDR3 region has the DNA TGCGCCAGCAGCCAGTTCGAAGATGCGATGACAGGATTCTGGCAGCCCCAGCATTTT. It translates to CASSQFEDAMTGFWQPQHF.

This clonotype came up a few times. The J gene is TRBJ2-2, the V gene TRBV6-2 or TRBV6-3; 8 bases are a match to TRBD2. The germline CDR1 and CDR2 sequences are MNHEY and SVGEGT. The CDR3 extends over 15 amino acids. V lost 3 bases and J lost 7; bases outside the gene matches: 7. CDR3 bases: TGTGCCAGCAGTTATGGGCAGCGGGAGATCGGGGAGCTGTTTTTT. Translation gives CASSYGQREIGELFF.

This clonotype appeared a few times. The V and J genes are TRBV9 and TRBJ1-5; unclear D gene. Germline V lookup: CDR1 SGDLS, CDR2 YYNGEE. Trimming left V 4 bases short and J 0 bases short, with 11 bases between. The CDR3 runs 15 residues. CDR3 in amino acids: CASSSLGNSNQPQHF. The CDR3 nucleotides read TGTGCCAGCAGCTCTCTTGGGAATAGCAATCAGCCCCAGCATTTT.

The V gene is TRBV10-3, the J gene TRBJ2-5; 8 bases agree with TRBD1. Per germline, CDR1 ENHRY and CDR2 SYGVKD. The CDR3 runs to 12 residues. The trim removed 6 bases at V and 5 bases at J, leaving 2 bases unmatched. This CDR3 is CAIRRQGETQYF. The DNA of the CDR3 is TGTGCCATCAGGCGACAGGGGGAGACCCAGTACTTC.

This clonotype was counted between two and nine times. The V call is TRBV27, the J call TRBJ2-7, with unresolved D. The CDR3 covers 13 residues. Trimming took 6 bases from V and 5 from J, leaving 14 bases between them. From germline, CDR1 is MNHEY and CDR2 SMNVEV (reference sequence). CDR3 residues: CASRAASVHEQYF. The CDR3 nucleotides are TGTGCCAGCAGGGCCGCCTCGGTCCACGAGCAGTACTTC.

The chain carries TRBV27 and TRBJ1-5, with D unresolved. This CDR3 has 14 amino acids. Germline V gene data show CDR1 as MNHEY and CDR2 as SMNVEV (reference sequence). The V end lost 3 bases, the J end lost 2 bases, and 8 bases lay between the germline ends. The CDR3 bases are TGTGCCAGCAGTTTGGGTCGGGGCAATCAGCCCCAGCATTTT. It is translated as CASSLGRGNQPQHF.

This chain connects TRBV13 to TRBJ2-2; D is unclear. The CDR3 consists of 14 residues. The V end lost 4 bases, the J end lost 5 bases, and 11 bases lay between the germline ends. Germline V CDR1 and CDR2: PRHDT, FYEKMQ (reference sequence). CDR3 sequence (DNA): TGTGCCAGCAGCTCTCAGACTGAGACCGGGGAGCTGTTTTTT. Translation: CASSSQTETGELFF.

As to this clonotype: This clone may be a read error of a much larger clone one base away. The chain joins TRBV27 to TRBJ1-5; D remains unclear. Germline V CDR1 and CDR2: MNHEY, SMNVEV (reference sequence). The CDR3 runs 13 residues. As DNA, the CDR3 is TGTGCCAACAGTTTAGTAAGCAATCAGCCCCAGCATTTT. It encodes CANSLVSNQPQHF.

V gene TRBV7-2 combines with J gene TRBJ1-1, with 7 bases aligning to TRBD1. The germline V gene encodes CDR1 SGHTA and CDR2 FQGNSA. The CDR3 sequence is 14 residues long. V trimming: 1 base; J trimming: 5 bases; junction bases outside the gene matches: 4. The CDR3 sequence: CASSLGRGGTEAFF. In DNA form, the CDR3 reads TGTGCCAGCAGCTTAGGCAGGGGGGGTACTGAAGCTTTCTTT.

This clonotype was observed a few times. This sequence joins TRBV7-8 and TRBJ2-3; 12 nucleotides line up with TRBD2. Germline CDR1 reads SGHVS; CDR2 reads FQNEAQ. J lost 2 bases, V lost 6 bases, and 6 bases had no gene match. The CDR3 contains 16 residues. In nucleotides, the CDR3 is TGTGCCAGCAGTTCTACTAGCGGGAGGTACACAGATACGCAGTATTTT. Amino acids: CASSSTSGRYTDTQYF.

This clonotype was observed at least ten times. J is TRBJ2-4 and V is TRBV3-1; D possibly corresponds to TRBD1 (5 bases). The V gene's germline CDR1 is LGHDT and CDR2 YNNKEL (reference sequence). The CDR3 spans 14 residues. V lost 2 bases and J 4 bases, leaving 9 bases between the germline ends. CDR3 amino acids: CASSQLQDKNIQYF. The CDR3, as DNA: TGTGCCAGCAGCCAACTACAGGATAAAAACATTCAGTACTTC.